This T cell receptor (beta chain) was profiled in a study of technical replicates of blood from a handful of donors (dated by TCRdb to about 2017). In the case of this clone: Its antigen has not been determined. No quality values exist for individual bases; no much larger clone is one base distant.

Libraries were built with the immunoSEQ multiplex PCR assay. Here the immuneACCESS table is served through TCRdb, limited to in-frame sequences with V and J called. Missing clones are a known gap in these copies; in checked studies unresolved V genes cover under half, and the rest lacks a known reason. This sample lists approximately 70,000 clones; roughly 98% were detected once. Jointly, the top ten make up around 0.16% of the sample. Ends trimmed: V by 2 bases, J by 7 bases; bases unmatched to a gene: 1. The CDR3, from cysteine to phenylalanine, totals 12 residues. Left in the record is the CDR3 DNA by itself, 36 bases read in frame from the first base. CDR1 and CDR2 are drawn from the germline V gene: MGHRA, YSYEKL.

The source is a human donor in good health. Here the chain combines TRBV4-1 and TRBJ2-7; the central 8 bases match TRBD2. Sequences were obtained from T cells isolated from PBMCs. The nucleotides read TGCGCCAGCAGCCAAATAGCGGGAGAGCAGTACTTC. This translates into CASSQIAGEQYF.